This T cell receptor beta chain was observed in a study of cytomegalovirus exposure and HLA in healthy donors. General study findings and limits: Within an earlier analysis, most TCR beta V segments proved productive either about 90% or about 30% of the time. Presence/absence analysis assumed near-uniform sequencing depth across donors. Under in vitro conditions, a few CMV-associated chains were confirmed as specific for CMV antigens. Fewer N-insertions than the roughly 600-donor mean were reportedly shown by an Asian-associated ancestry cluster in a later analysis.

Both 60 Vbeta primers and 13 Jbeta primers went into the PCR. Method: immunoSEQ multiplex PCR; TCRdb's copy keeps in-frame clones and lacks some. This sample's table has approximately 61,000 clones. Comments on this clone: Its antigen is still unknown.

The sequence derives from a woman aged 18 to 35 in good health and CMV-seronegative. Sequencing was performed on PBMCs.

The CDR3 DNA is TGTGCCAGAAGGGACAGGGGTAATGGGGCCAACGTCCTGACTTTC. Its translation is CARRDRGNGANVLTF. The chain has TRBV6-7 and TRBJ2-6; TRBD1 agrees at 10 bases. TRBV6-7 belongs to the ORF category, with a function that is uncertain. The V and J ends lost 9 bases and 3 bases, in that order; junction bases with no gene match: 5. The CDR3 spans 15 residues.